This T cell receptor (beta chain) was profiled in a study of blood T cell repertoires in COVID-19. The overall study: Samples of COVID-19 (acute and convalescent) were obtained from the United States, Italy and Spain.

The ends were cut back, 0 bases at V and 1 base at J, with 7 bases in the middle. The CDR3 is 14 residues long. The germline V gene has CDR1 SGHRS and CDR2 YFSETQ. Profiling relied on immunoSEQ multiplex PCR, and the TCRdb table lists in-frame clones only, not all of them. The table has 55,000 to 70,000 clones, around nine tenths seen once; the top ten hold approximately 5%. Sequenced sample: peripheral blood. This chain uses TRBV5-1 with TRBJ2-5; D remains unclear. The sequence was obtained from a human donor in a cohort sampled during active COVID-19. CDR3 sequence: CASSLGQSQETQYF. CDR3 DNA: TGCGCCAGCAGCTTGGGCCAGTCCCAAGAGACCCAGTACTTC.